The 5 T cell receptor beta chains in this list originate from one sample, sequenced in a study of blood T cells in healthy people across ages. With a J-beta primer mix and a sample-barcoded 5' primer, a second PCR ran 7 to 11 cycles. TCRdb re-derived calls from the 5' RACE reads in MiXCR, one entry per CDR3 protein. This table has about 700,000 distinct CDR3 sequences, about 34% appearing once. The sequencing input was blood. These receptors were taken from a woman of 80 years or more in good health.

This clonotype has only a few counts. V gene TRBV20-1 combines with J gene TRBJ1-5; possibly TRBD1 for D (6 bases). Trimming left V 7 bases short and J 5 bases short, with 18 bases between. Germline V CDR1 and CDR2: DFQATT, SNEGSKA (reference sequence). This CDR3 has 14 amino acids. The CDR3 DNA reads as TGCAGTGTTTCCTCCAGGGGAGCGGATCAGCCCCAGCATTTT. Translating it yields CSVSSRGADQPQHF.

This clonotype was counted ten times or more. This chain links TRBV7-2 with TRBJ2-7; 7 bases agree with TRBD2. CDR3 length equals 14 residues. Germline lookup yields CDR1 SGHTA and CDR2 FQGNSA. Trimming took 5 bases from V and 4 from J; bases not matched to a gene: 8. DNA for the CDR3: TGTGCCAGCAGCCTACGAGGACTAGGGTACGAGCAGTACTTC. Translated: CASSLRGLGYEQYF.

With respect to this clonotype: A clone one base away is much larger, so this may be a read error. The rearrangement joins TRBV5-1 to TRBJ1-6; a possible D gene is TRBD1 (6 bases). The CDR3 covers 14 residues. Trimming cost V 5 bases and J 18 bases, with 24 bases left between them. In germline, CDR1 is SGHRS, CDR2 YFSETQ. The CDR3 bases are TGCGCCAGCAGTCAGGGTTTCGGGACAACGGCCCCCCACTTT. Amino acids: CASSQGFGTTAPHF.

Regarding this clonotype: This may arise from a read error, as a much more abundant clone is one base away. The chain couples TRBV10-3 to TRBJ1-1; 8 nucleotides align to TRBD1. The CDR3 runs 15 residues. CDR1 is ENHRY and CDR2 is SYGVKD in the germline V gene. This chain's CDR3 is CAVSAGTGLNTEAFF. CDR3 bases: TGTGCCGTCAGTGCTGGGACAGGCCTGAACACTGAAGCTTTCTTT.

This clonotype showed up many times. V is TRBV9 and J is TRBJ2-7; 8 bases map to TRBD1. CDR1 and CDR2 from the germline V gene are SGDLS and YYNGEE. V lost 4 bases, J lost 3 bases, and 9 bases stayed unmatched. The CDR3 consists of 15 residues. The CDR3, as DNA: TGTGCCAGCAGCTTCGGAGACAGGGGCCACTACGAGCAGTACTTC. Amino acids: CASSFGDRGHYEQYF.